This TCR beta chain was observed in a study of T cell responses to AZD1222 COVID-19 vaccine. This CDR3 comprises 13 residues. The germline V gene has CDR1 SGHTA and CDR2 FQGNSA. V dropped 6 bases and J dropped 4 bases, with 9 bases sitting between them. The table came from immunoSEQ multiplex PCR; TCRdb's copy has only in-frame clones and leaves some out. The sample lists about 140,000 clones, about 89% occurring once. This receptor was obtained from an adult who received the MenACWY meningococcal vaccine as a control. This chain links TRBV7-2 with TRBJ2-2; no clear D. The sample here was peripheral blood, taken 28 days after the second dose of the MenACWY control vaccine. In DNA form, the CDR3 reads TGTGCCAGCAGGGAACAAGCCACCGGGGAGCTGTTTTTT. Translating it yields CASREQATGELFF. Based on the CDR3 plus reference TRBV7-2 and TRBJ2-2, the full variable domain is GAGVSQSPSNKVTEKGKDVELRCDPISGHTALYWYRQSLGQGLEFLIYFQGNSAPDKSGLPSDRFSAERTGGSVSTLTIQRTQQEDSAVYLCASREQATGELFFGEGSRLTVL.